This T cell receptor (beta chain) was captured by sequencing in a study of OX40 agonist ivuxolimab in advanced cancers. Study-wide context: A mean age of 60 years, range roughly 20 to 90, was recorded, and over 65% were male. Three dose-escalation patients had partial responses: one with hepatocellular carcinoma and two with cutaneous melanoma.

Of note for this clone: The antigen is not known.

This CDR3 is 15 amino acids long. The J segment lost 4 bases and the V segment lost 2 bases, leaving 5 bases of the junction unmatched. The germline V gene has CDR1 SGHRS and CDR2 YFSETQ. Findings of the study overall: Among patients with partial responses at 0.1-3.0 mg/kg, clonal expansion was among the lowest. In CD8+ T cells, expanded clones were on average more numerous than in CD4+.

Sequenced by immunoSEQ multiplex PCR; TCRdb stores in-frame clones only, minus some. The sample carries about 91,000 clones, 85% to 90% recorded once. The chain recombines TRBV5-1 with TRBJ1-1; 10 bases line up with TRBD1. The sequence came from an adult with an advanced solid tumor such as melanoma, head and neck, liver or kidney cancer. Material: CD4+ or CD8+ T cells sorted from blood, obtained in a trial of the OX40 agonist ivuxolimab. For the CDR3, the DNA is TGCGCCAGCAGCTTCCCGGACAGGGGGAGCACTGAAGCTTTCTTT. Translated: CASSFPDRGSTEAFF.